A single sample gave rise to the 4 T cell receptor beta chains below, sequenced in a study of blood T cell repertoires in COVID-19. Method: immunoSEQ multiplex PCR; TCRdb's copy keeps in-frame clones and lacks some. The sample contains over 250,000 clones, roughly 87% of which appear only once. The sequenced sample was peripheral blood. The receptors originated from a human donor in a cohort sampled during active COVID-19.

This clone was picked up a small number of times. The rearrangement links TRBV9 to TRBJ1-3, with unresolved D. CDR3 length equals 15 residues. Trimming shortened V by 1 base and J by 0 bases, and 8 bases separated the two germline ends. Germline V gene data show CDR1 as SGDLS and CDR2 as YYNGEE. CDR3 sequence reads: CASSVIGDSGNTIYF. In nucleotides, the CDR3 is TGTGCCAGCAGCGTAATCGGGGACTCTGGAAACACCATATATTTT.

The chain links TRBV18 to TRBJ1-5; D is perhaps TRBD1 (6 bases). CDR3 length equals 16 residues. The V and J ends lost 2 bases and 1 base respectively, with 12 bases between them. Germline CDR1 KGHSH, CDR2 LQKENI. CDR3 nucleotide sequence: TGTGCCAGCTCACCAGGTTCAGGGGCGAGCAATCAGCCCCAGCATTTT. Translated: CASSPGSGASNQPQHF.

This rearrangement joins TRBV28 to TRBJ2-7, with TRBD2 matching over 9 bases. The CDR3 consists of 14 residues. Germline assignment: CDR1 MDHEN and CDR2 SYDVKM. Germline trimming cut 6 bases from V and 1 base from J; bases unmatched to any gene: 4. The CDR3 reads CASRREGRSYEQYF. The CDR3 DNA reads as TGTGCCAGCAGGCGGGAGGGGAGGTCCTACGAGCAGTACTTC.

DNA for the CDR3: TGTGCCAGCAGCTGGGACAGGGGATACGTTGGGACCCAGTACTTC. Amino acid sequence: CASSWDRGYVGTQYF. The rearrangement joins TRBV27 to TRBJ2-5; TRBD1 matches 10 bases. Germline CDR1 is MNHEY and CDR2 is SMNVEV (reference sequence). J gave up 7 bases and V 6 bases, and 11 bases lay outside the gene matches. The CDR3 spans 15 residues.